The 5 T cell receptor beta chains below come from one sample, sequenced in a study of shared clonotypes between healthy human individuals (TCRdb year 2020). Library construction relied on the immunoSEQ multiplex PCR assay. The clones in this table, taken by TCRdb from immuneACCESS, are in-frame only. Not every clone is retained; where verified, under half of the shortfall comes from an unresolved V gene, and the cause of the rest is unknown. The sample data list approximately 2,300,000 clones, and 85% to 95% of these were observed just once. About 0.41% of the sample is taken by the ten largest. The source material was naive CD4+ T cells from PBMCs. Interpreted using the paper, the cell subset or site label stands for: CD45RA+ positively selected. These receptor sequences come from a man aged 18 to 29 in good health. Some clones in this sample may be carry-over from other donors' samples.

The chain has TRBV28 and TRBJ2-6; D unclear. The CDR3 sequence is 13 residues long. Germline CDR1 MDHEN, CDR2 SYDVKM. V dropped 9 bases and J dropped 0 bases, with 6 bases sitting between them. The CDR3 loop reads CASSASGANVLTF. CDR3 coding DNA: TGTGCCAGTTCGGCCTCTGGGGCCAACGTCCTGACTTTC.

The J gene is TRBJ2-5, the V gene TRBV5-4; weak D call: TRBD2 (6 bases). The CDR3 spans 15 residues. Germline CDR1 reads SGHNT; CDR2 reads YYREEE (reference sequence). V was trimmed by 7 bases and J by 2 bases, leaving 18 bases between them. The CDR3 spells CASHGGGAGQETQYF. The CDR3 DNA is TGTGCCAGCCATGGCGGAGGGGCGGGACAAGAGACCCAGTACTTC.

This clone was seen a handful of times. The chain couples TRBV7-2 to TRBJ1-5; D remains ambiguous. CDR1 and CDR2 (germline): SGHTA, FQGNSA. Between the trimmed V and J ends, which lost 5 bases and 7 bases, there was a span of 12 bases. This CDR3 region has 13 residues. The CDR3, as DNA: TGTGCCAGCAGCGTATCATTGGACCAGCCCCAGCATTTT. This sequence encodes CASSVSLDQPQHF. Complete variable domain (other parts from reference TRBV7-2 and TRBJ1-5): GAGVSQSPSNKVTEKGKDVELRCDPISGHTALYWYRQSLGQGLEFLIYFQGNSAPDKSGLPSDRFSAERTGGSVSTLTIQRTQQEDSAVYLCASSVSLDQPQHFGDGTRLSIL.

This chain connects TRBV6-6 to TRBJ1-5; 8 bases fit TRBD1. J lost 7 bases, V lost 6 bases, and 2 bases had no gene match. Germline CDR1 and CDR2: MNHNY and SVGAGI (reference sequence). This CDR3 comprises 12 residues. The CDR3 DNA sequence: TGTGCCAGCAGATCAGGGGGCCAGCCCCAGCATTTT. Its translation: CASRSGGQPQHF.

The chain uses TRBV6-4 and TRBJ2-1; 15 nucleotides align to TRBD2. J was trimmed by 9 bases and V by 6 bases; bases with no gene match: 9. Germline loops: CDR1 MRHNA, CDR2 SNTAGT. The CDR3 spans 16 residues. The CDR3 is CASSPIGLAGGGEQFF. The CDR3 DNA reads TGTGCCAGCAGCCCTATCGGACTAGCGGGAGGGGGTGAGCAGTTCTTC.